This TCR beta chain stems from a study of blood T cell repertoires in COVID-19. Looking at the study overall: Some COVID-19 samples were acute and others convalescent; all came from the United States, Italy and Spain.

Authors' data handling: Nucleated cell number was recorded as an estimate derived from reference gene primer amplification. Sequencing used immunoSEQ multiplex PCR; TCRdb keeps in-frame clones, though not all of them. The DNA gave D and trimming, while V, J and clone size come from that table. Of under 200,000 clones detected, 65% to 85% appear once; the ten largest clones hold more than 7%. In germline, CDR1 is MRHNA, CDR2 SNTAGT. Germline trimming cut 5 bases from V and 7 bases from J; bases unmatched to any gene: 7. The CDR3 is 13 residues long. J is TRBJ1-2 and V is TRBV6-4, with 7 bases matching TRBD1. The origin of this receptor is a woman older than 75 with active or convalescent COVID-19. The material sequenced was peripheral blood. This CDR3 reads CASSHTGVGGYTF. In nucleotides, the CDR3 is TGTGCCAGCAGTCACACAGGGGTCGGTGGCTACACCTTC.